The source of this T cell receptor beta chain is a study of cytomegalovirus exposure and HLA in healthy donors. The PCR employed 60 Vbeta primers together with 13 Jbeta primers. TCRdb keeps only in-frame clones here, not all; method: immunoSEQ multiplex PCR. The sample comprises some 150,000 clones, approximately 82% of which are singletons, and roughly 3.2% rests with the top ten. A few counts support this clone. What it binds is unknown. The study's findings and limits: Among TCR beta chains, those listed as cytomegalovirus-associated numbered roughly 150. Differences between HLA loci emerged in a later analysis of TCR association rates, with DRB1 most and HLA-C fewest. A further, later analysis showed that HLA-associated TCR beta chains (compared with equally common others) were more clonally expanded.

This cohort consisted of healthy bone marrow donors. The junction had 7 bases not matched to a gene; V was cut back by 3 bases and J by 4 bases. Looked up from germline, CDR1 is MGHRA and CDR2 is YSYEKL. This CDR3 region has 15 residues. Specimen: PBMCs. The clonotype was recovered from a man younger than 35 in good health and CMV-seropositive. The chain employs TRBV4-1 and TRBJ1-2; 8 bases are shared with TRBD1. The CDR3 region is CASSQEGQGVYGYTF. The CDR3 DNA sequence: TGCGCCAGCAGCCAGGAAGGACAGGGCGTCTATGGCTACACCTTC.